This passage covers 16 T cell receptor beta chains from one sample sequenced in a study of T cells in women clearing cervical HPV infection. Sequencing used immunoSEQ multiplex PCR; TCRdb keeps in-frame clones, though not all of them. Found here are more than 20,000 clones; the top ten clones hold more than 6%. The specimen sequenced was blood buffy coat. All receptors come from a woman between 18 and 70 years old with a cervical HPV16 infection that either progressed to CIN3+ or cleared (not recorded which).

CDR3 DNA (partial): TGCAGTGCTAGAGACTACGGACTAGCGGGAGTATCGTACGAG. Translation gives CSARDYGLAGVSYE. The full CDR3 reads CSARDYGLAGVSYEQYF. V is TRBV20-1 and J is TRBJ2-7, with 13 positions matching TRBD2. Read sequence stops 3 residues before the CDR3 end, and the germline J gene provides the missing end. Germline CDR1 reads DFQATT; CDR2 reads SNEGSKA (reference sequence). V shed 0 bases and J 4 bases; nucleotides not matched to a gene: 9. This CDR3 has 17 amino acids.

Concerning this clone itself: The read terminates 3 residues before the CDR3 end, so the remaining end is supplied by the germline J gene. The chain has TRBV18 and TRBJ1-1; D is possibly TRBD1 (6 bases). There are 14 residues in the CDR3. Germline V gene data show CDR1 as KGHSH and CDR2 as LQKENI. V was clipped by 5 bases and J by 0 bases, with 10 bases between them. The sequenced part of the CDR3 DNA is TGTGCCAGCTCAGGTGGACAGTTGAACACTGAA. Protein: CASSGGQLNTE. The entire CDR3 sequence reads CASSGGQLNTEAFF. The full variable domain, in which reference TRBV18 and TRBJ1-1 provide the parts outside the CDR3, is NAGVMQNPRHLVRRRGQEARLRCSPMKGHSHVYWYRQLPEEGLKFMVYLQKENIIDESGMPKERFSAEFPKEGPSILRIQQVVRGDSAAYFCASSGGQLNTEAFFGQGTRLTVV.

About this clone: The read terminates 3 residues before the CDR3 end, so the remaining end is supplied by the germline J gene. The V gene is TRBV4-2, the J gene TRBJ2-2; 7 nucleotides line up with TRBD2. Germline CDR1 LGHNA, CDR2 YNFKEQ. The CDR3 extends over 16 amino acids. Losses at the gene ends were 0 bases for V and 4 bases for J; bases not matched to a gene: 5. The CDR3 sequence is CASSQDWTRSTGELFF. CDR3 DNA (partial): TGTGCCAGCAGCCAAGATTGGACTAGGTCCACCGGGGAG.

Points on this clone: Read sequence stops 3 residues before the CDR3 end, and the germline J gene provides the missing end. The rearrangement links TRBV6-2 or TRBV6-3 to TRBJ2-7, with D possibly matching TRBD1 (6 bases). The CDR3 has 13 residues. The ends were cut back, 4 bases at V and 1 base at J, with 8 bases in the middle. Germline V gene sequence: CDR1 MNHEY, CDR2 SVGEGT. CDR3 protein: CASSSGQSYEQYF. Incomplete CDR3 DNA: TGTGCCAGCAGTTCCGGACAGTCCTACGAG.

Turning to this clone: The CDR3 extends 3 residues past the end of the read, so its final part is completed from the germline J gene. The same CDR3 also results from other DNA sequences found in this sample. This chain uses TRBV7-9 with TRBJ1-1; D uncertain. Germline CDR1 and CDR2: SEHNR and FQNEAQ (reference sequence). There are 14 residues in the CDR3. CDR3 protein: CASSAGGIQETAFF. Partial CDR3 DNA: TGTGCCAGCAGCGCGGGAGGGATTCAAGAGACC.

As concerns this clone: The read stops 3 residues short of the end of the CDR3; the missing end is completed from the germline J gene. The chain recombines TRBV18 with TRBJ2-2; D call uncertain. Germline V gives CDR1 KGHSH, CDR2 LQKENI. The CDR3 contains 14 residues. CDR3 in amino acids: CASSRMVTNEKLFF. Partial CDR3 DNA: TGTGCCAGCTCACGAATGGTAACTAATGAAAAG. The full variable domain, with the rest looked up from reference TRBV18 and TRBJ2-2, is NAGVMQNPRHLVRRRGQEARLRCSPMKGHSHVYWYRQLPEEGLKFMVYLQKENIIDESGMPKERFSAEFPKEGPSILRIQQVVRGDSAAYFCASSRMVTNEKLFFGEGSRLTVL.

Here the CDR3 reads CASSLFAAGDNEQFF. The CDR3 DNA, read in part, is TGTGCCAGCAGCCTCTTCGCTGCGGGGGACAATGAG. The chain employs TRBV7-3 and TRBJ2-1, with TRBD2 matching 7 bases. The read ends 3 residues shy of where the CDR3 ends; the end is completed using the germline J gene. After removal of 5 bases from V and 5 bases from J, the junction contained 9 bases not matched to a gene. Germline lookup yields CDR1 SGHTA and CDR2 FQGTGA. CDR3 size: 15 residues.

About this clone: The read terminates 3 residues ahead of where the CDR3 ends, so the germline J gene completes it. The V and J genes are TRBV28 and TRBJ2-3; TRBD2 agrees at 8 bases. The germline V gene encodes CDR1 MDHEN and CDR2 SYDVKM. The CDR3 extends over 16 amino acids. V lost 6 bases, J lost 2 bases, and 10 bases stayed unmatched. The DNA read from the CDR3 is TGTGCCAGCAGCCCCCCGGGACTAGGGTTCACAGATACG. It yields the protein CASSPPGLGFTDT. The CDR3 as a whole reads CASSPPGLGFTDTQYF.

Points on this clone: A junction boundary mismatches the germline segment, possibly from a read error. Read data end 3 residues before the CDR3 end; the end is taken from the germline J gene. The same CDR3 also results from other DNA sequences found in this sample. The gene calls are TRBV6-2 or TRBV6-3 and TRBJ1-2; 7 bases match TRBD1. The length of the CDR3 is 14 residues. CDR1 MNHEY and CDR2 SVGEGT come from the germline V gene. Incomplete CDR3 DNA: TGTGCCAGCAGTTACTCCCCGGGACAGAATGGG. Its translation: CASSYSPGQNG. Given in full, the CDR3 is CASSYSPGQNGYTF.

Worth noting for this clone: The CDR3 end lies 3 residues beyond the end of the read and is filled in from the germline J gene. This sequence joins TRBV29-1 and TRBJ2-5; 8 bases map to TRBD2. With V trimmed by 3 bases and J by 3 bases, 9 bases remained unmatched. CDR3 length: 15 residues. The germline gives CDR1 SQVTM, CDR2 ANQGSEA. The part of the CDR3 DNA that was read is TGCAGCGTTGATAAGCGGGAGTCCTCAGAAGAGACC. Encoded protein: CSVDKRESSEET. The whole CDR3 sequence is CSVDKRESSEETQYF.

With respect to this clone: The DNA ends 3 residues before the CDR3 does, and the rest of the CDR3 is filled in from the germline J gene. The chain recombines TRBV6-2 or TRBV6-3 with TRBJ2-3, with 7 nucleotides matching TRBD2. V gave up 0 bases and J gave up 3 bases; unmatched junction bases: 6. The germline V gene encodes CDR1 MNHEY and CDR2 SVGEGT. The CDR3 runs 16 residues. The covered CDR3 bases are TGTGCCAGCAGTTACTCGAGCACTAGCGTGACAGATACG. It encodes CASSYSSTSVTDT. The whole CDR3 region reads CASSYSSTSVTDTQYF.

On this clone: Read sequence stops 3 residues before the CDR3 end, and the germline J gene provides the missing end. This sequence joins TRBV13 and TRBJ1-2; D remains ambiguous. CDR1 and CDR2 (germline): PRHDT, FYEKMQ (reference sequence). CDR3 length: 15 residues. Incomplete CDR3 DNA: TGTGCCAGCAGCCGATCCCCGGTAGCGGGAGAGACC. Translating it yields CASSRSPVAGET. The CDR3 in full is CASSRSPVAGETYTF.

Comment on this clone: Read sequence stops 3 residues before the CDR3 end, and the germline J gene provides the missing end. The V call is TRBV10-3, the J call TRBJ2-1; weak D call: TRBD2 (6 bases). The CDR3 loop spans 15 amino acids. V lost 9 bases to trimming and J lost 6 bases, with 21 bases between them. Germline CDR1 reads ENHRY; CDR2 reads SYGVKD. The CDR3 sequence: CAIDRRAGSVNEQFF. The sequenced part of the CDR3 DNA is TGTGCCATTGACCGAAGGGCGGGATCGGTCAATGAG.

Note on this clone: The read ends 3 residues before the CDR3 terminus; that terminus is restored from the germline J gene. This rearrangement joins TRBV6-2 or TRBV6-3 to TRBJ2-3, with D possibly being TRBD1 (6 bases). This CDR3 is built from 14 residues. CDR1 and CDR2 (germline): MNHEY, SVGEGT. Trimming removed 5 bases from V and 3 bases from J, with 12 bases in between. The CDR3 bases that were read are TGTGCCAGCAGTACAGGGTCGAGAACAGATACG. This translates into CASSTGSRTDT. The entire CDR3 protein reads CASSTGSRTDTQYF.

Worth noting for this clone: The CDR3 end lies 3 residues beyond the end of the read and is filled in from the germline J gene. The chain links TRBV3-1 (or the pseudogene TRBV3-2) to TRBJ1-3; D unresolved. Germline V gene sequence: CDR1 LGHDT, CDR2 YNNKEL (reference sequence). V lost 1 base, J lost 0 bases, and 13 bases lay in between. CDR3 size: 17 residues. CDR3 DNA (partial): TGTGCCAGCAGCCAAGGGCACGCGGGGTCCTCTGGAAACACC. Translated: CASSQGHAGSSGNT. The full CDR3 is CASSQGHAGSSGNTIYF.

A word on this clone: The read is 3 residues too short to cover the CDR3 end, so that end is filled in from the germline J gene. V and J are TRBV19 and TRBJ1-2, with D tentatively TRBD1 (6 bases). Germline loops: CDR1 LNHDA, CDR2 SQIVND (reference sequence). The CDR3 extends over 17 amino acids. Trimming left V 4 bases short and J 0 bases short, with 18 bases between. The CDR3 loop is CASSNSGGDITNYGYTF. The DNA read from the CDR3 is TGTGCCAGTAGTAACTCCGGAGGGGACATAACTAACTATGGC.